One TCR beta chain is described in this entry. The sample originates from a study of blood T cell repertoires in COVID-19. Overall study: T cells, B-cell-depleted T cells, or PBMCs provided the cDNA or gDNA that served as material.

Clones were sequenced by immunoSEQ multiplex PCR, and TCRdb holds only the in-frame ones, with some missing. The table records roughly 100,000 clones, approximately 88% of them present only once. CDR1 is SGHRS and CDR2 is YFSETQ in the germline V gene. Losses at the gene ends were 4 bases for V and 3 bases for J; bases not matched to a gene: 5. The CDR3 has 14 residues. The clonotype originates from a human donor in a cohort sampled during active COVID-19. Source material: peripheral blood. V usage is TRBV5-1 and J usage is TRBJ2-5, with 8 bases that match TRBD1. The CDR3 sequence: CASSIGTGKETQYF. In nucleotides, the CDR3 is TGCGCCAGCAGCATCGGGACAGGTAAAGAGACCCAGTACTTC.